Judged by abundance, the clone carrying this T cell receptor (beta chain) is medium-sized (0.01 to 0.1%). Per the germline V gene, CDR1 is SGHAT and CDR2 is FQNNGV. V dropped 3 bases and J dropped 3; count of bases not matched to a gene: 6. The CDR3 covers 15 residues. These data originate in a study of prognosis after radiotherapy for stage I lung cancer. Two-round multiplex PCR, the amplification method, yielded TCR beta CDR3 from genomic DNA. During first-round PCR, primers specific to each TRBV and TRBJ gene were used. TCRdb itself ran the multiplex PCR reads through MiXCR, one entry per CDR3 protein. The sample lists more than 13,000 distinct CDR3 sequences, roughly 30% seen once, with around an eighth in the top ten.

The sequence was obtained from a donor over 45 with non-small cell lung cancer. The V gene is TRBV11-2, the J gene TRBJ2-7; TRBD2 matches at 9 bases. Sequences were derived from PBMCs, sampled before or after stereotactic body radiation therapy (not recorded which). This CDR3 is CASSFALSGSYEQYF. The CDR3 DNA reads TGTGCCAGCAGCTTCGCTCTTAGCGGGAGCTACGAGCAGTACTTC.